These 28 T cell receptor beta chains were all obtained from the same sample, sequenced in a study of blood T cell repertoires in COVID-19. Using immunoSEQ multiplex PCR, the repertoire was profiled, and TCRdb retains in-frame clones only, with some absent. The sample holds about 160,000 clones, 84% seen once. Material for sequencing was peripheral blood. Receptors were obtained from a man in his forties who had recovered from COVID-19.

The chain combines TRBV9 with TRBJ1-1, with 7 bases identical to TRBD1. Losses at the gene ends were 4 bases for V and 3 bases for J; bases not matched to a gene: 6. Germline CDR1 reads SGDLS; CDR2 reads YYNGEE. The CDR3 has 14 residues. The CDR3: CASSMYRGDTEAFF. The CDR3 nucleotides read TGTGCCAGCAGCATGTACAGGGGCGACACTGAAGCTTTCTTT. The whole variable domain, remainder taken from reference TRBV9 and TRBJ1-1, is DSGVTQTPKHLITATGQRVTLRCSPRSGDLSVYWYQQSLDQGLQFLIQYYNGEERAKGNILERFSAQQFPDLHSELNLSSLELGDSALYFCASSMYRGDTEAFFGQGTRLTVV.

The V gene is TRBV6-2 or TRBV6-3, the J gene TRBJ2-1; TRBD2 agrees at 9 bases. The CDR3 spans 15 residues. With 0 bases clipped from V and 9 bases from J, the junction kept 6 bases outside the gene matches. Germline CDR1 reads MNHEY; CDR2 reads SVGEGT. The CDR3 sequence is CASSYSGSGSLEQFF. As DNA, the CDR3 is TGTGCCAGCAGTTACTCGGGTAGCGGGAGTCTTGAGCAGTTCTTC.

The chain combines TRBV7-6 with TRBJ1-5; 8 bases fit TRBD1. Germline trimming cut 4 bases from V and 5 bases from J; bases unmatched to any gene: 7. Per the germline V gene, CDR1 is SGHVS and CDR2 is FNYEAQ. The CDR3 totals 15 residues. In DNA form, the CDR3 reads TGTGCCAGCAGCTCCTGGACAGGGCCGGATCAGCCCCAGCATTTT. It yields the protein CASSSWTGPDQPQHF.

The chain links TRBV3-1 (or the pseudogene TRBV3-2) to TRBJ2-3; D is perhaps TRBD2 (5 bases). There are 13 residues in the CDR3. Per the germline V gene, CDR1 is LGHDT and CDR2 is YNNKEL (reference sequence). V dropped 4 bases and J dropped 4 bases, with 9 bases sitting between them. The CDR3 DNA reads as TGTGCCAGCAGCCGGTCGGGGTCAGATACGCAGTATTTT. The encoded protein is CASSRSGSDTQYF.

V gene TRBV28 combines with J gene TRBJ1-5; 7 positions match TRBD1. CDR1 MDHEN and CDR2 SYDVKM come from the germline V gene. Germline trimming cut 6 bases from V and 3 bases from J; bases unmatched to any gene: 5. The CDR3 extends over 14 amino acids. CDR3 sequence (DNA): TGTGCCAGCAGACAGGGACAGATCAATCAGCCCCAGCATTTT. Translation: CASRQGQINQPQHF. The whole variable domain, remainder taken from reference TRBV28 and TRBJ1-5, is DVKVTQSSRYLVKRTGEKVFLECVQDMDHENMFWYRQDPGLGLRLIYFSYDVKMKEKGDIPEGYSVSREKKERFSLILESASTNQTSMYLCASRQGQINQPQHFGDGTRLSIL.

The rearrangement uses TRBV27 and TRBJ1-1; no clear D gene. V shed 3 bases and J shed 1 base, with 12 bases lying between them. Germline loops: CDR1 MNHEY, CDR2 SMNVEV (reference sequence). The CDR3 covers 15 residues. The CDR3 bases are TGTGCCAGCAGTTTTCGCGGCACCTGGAACACTGAAGCTTTCTTT. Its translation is CASSFRGTWNTEAFF.

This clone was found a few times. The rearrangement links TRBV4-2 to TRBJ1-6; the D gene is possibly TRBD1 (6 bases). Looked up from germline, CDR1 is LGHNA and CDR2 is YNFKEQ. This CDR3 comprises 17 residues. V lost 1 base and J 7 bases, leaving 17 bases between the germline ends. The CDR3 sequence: CASSQGYQDRGNSPLHF. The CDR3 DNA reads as TGTGCCAGCAGCCAAGGTTACCAGGACAGAGGAAATTCACCCCTCCACTTT.

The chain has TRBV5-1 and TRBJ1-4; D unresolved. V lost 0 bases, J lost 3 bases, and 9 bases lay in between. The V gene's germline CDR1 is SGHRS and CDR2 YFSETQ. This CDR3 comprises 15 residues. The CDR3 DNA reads TGCGCCAGCAGCTTGGGGGTACAGCCTAATGAAAAACTGTTTTTT. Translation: CASSLGVQPNEKLFF.

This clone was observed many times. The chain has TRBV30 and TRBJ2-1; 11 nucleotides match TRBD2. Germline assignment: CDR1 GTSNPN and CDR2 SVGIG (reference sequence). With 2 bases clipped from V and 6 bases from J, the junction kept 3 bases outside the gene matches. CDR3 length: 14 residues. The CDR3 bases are TGTGCCTGGAGTTCAGGGACTAGCGGCAATGAGCAGTTCTTC. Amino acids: CAWSSGTSGNEQFF. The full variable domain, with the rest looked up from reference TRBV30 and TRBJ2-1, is SQTIHQWPATLVQPVGSPLSLECTVEGTSNPNLYWYRQAAGRGLQLLFYSVGIGQISSEVPQNLSASRPQDRQFILSSKKLLLSDSGFYLCAWSSGTSGNEQFFGPGTRLTVL.

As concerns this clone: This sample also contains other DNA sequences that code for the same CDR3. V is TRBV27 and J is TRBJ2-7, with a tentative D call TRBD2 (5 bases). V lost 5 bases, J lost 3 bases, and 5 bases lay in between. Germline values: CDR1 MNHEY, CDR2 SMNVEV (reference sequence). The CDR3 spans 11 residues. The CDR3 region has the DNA TGTGCCAGCAGTCGGGGCTACGAGCAGTACTTC. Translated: CASSRGYEQYF.

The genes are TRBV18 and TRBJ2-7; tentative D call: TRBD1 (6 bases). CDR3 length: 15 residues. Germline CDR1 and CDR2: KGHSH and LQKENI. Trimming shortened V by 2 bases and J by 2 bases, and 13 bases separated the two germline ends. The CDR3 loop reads CASSPNLDRPYEQYF. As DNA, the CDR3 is TGTGCCAGCTCACCAAACTTGGACAGACCCTACGAGCAGTACTTC.

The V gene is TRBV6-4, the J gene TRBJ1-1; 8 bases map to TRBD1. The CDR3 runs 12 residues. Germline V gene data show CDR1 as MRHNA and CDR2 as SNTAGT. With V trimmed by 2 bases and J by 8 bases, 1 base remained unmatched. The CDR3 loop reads CASSDGTGEAFF. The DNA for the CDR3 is TGTGCCAGCAGTGACGGGACAGGAGAAGCTTTCTTT.

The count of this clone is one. The CDR3 coding sequence is TGTGCCAGCAGCTTAGCGTTCGGGACAGGGTCCTACGAGCAGTACTTC. Residues: CASSLAFGTGSYEQYF. This sequence joins TRBV7-8 and TRBJ2-7, with 9 nucleotides matching TRBD1. Trimming at V came to 0 bases and at J to 1 base, leaving 4 bases not matched to a gene. The germline V gene has CDR1 SGHVS and CDR2 FQNEAQ. The CDR3 totals 16 residues.

The CDR3 region is CASSQDTSEQYF. The CDR3 nucleotides read TGTGCCAGCAGCCAAGATACGAGCGAGCAGTACTTC. The chain uses TRBV3-1 (or the pseudogene TRBV3-2) and TRBJ2-7; D not resolved. Trimming shortened V by 0 bases and J by 6 bases, and 6 bases separated the two germline ends. This CDR3 has 12 residues. In germline, CDR1 is LGHDT, CDR2 YNNKEL (reference sequence).

CDR3 sequence (DNA): TGTGCCAGCAGCGAGGGGCAGACAGAACCCCAAGAGACCCAGTACTTC. Its protein product is CASSEGQTEPQETQYF. The J gene is TRBJ2-5, the V gene TRBV9; D might be TRBD1 (5 bases). The V gene's germline CDR1 is SGDLS and CDR2 YYNGEE. The V gene lost 3 bases and the J gene lost 1 base, with 16 bases spanning the gap. The CDR3 is 16 residues long.

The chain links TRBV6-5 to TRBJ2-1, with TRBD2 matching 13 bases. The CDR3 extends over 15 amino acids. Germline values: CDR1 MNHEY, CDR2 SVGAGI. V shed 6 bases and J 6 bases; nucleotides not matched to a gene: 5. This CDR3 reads CASRLGTSGVNEQFF. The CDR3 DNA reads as TGTGCCAGCAGACTCGGGACTAGCGGGGTCAATGAGCAGTTCTTC.

CDR3 sequence: CAWGTGSYEQYF. The CDR3 nucleotides are TGTGCCTGGGGGACAGGCTCCTACGAGCAGTACTTC. This rearrangement joins TRBV30 to TRBJ2-7, with 8 positions matching TRBD1. J gave up 0 bases and V 5 bases, and 0 bases lay outside the gene matches. Germline V gives CDR1 GTSNPN, CDR2 SVGIG (reference sequence). CDR3 length: 12 residues. Drawing the rest from reference TRBV30 and TRBJ2-7, the complete variable domain is SQTIHQWPATLVQPVGSPLSLECTVEGTSNPNLYWYRQAAGRGLQLLFYSVGIGQISSEVPQNLSASRPQDRQFILSSKKLLLSDSGFYLCAWGTGSYEQYFGPGTRLTVT.

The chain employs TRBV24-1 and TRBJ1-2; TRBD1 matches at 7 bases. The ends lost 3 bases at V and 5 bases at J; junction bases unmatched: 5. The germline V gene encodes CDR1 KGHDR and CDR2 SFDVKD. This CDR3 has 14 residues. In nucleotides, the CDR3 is TGTGCCACCAGTGATCGGGACAGATTTTATGGCTACACCTTC. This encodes CATSDRDRFYGYTF.

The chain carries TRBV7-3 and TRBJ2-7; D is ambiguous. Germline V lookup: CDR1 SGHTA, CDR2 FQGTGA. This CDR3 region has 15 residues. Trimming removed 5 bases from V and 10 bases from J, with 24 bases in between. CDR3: CASSTYGAPELTQYF. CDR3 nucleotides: TGTGCCAGCAGCACATACGGTGCCCCTGAACTGACTCAGTACTTC.

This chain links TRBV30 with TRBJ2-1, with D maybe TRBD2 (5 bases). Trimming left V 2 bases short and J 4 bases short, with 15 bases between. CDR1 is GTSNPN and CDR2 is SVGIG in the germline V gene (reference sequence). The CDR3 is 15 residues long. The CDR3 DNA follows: TGTGCCTGGAGTTTCGGTCCGGGATGGTACAATGAGCAGTTCTTC. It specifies CAWSFGPGWYNEQFF.

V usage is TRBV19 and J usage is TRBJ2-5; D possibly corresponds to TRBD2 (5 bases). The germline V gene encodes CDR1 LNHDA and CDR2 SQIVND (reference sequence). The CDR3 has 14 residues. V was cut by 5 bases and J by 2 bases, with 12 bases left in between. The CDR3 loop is CASSPRTPQETQYF. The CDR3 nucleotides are TGTGCCAGTAGTCCACGGACTCCACAAGAGACCCAGTACTTC.

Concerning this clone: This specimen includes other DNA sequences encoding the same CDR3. The CDR3 sequence is CASSPGDRDNSPLHF. The CDR3 DNA follows: TGTGCCAGCAGTCCCGGTGACAGGGATAATTCACCCCTCCACTTT. The chain uses TRBV28 and TRBJ1-6, with TRBD1 identical over 7 bases. Germline-derived CDR1 and CDR2 are MDHEN and SYDVKM. This CDR3 comprises 15 residues. V shed 5 bases, J shed 5 bases, and the junction held 6 bases outside the gene matches. The full variable domain, completed using reference TRBV28 and TRBJ1-6, is DVKVTQSSRYLVKRTGEKVFLECVQDMDHENMFWYRQDPGLGLRLIYFSYDVKMKEKGDIPEGYSVSREKKERFSLILESASTNQTSMYLCASSPGDRDNSPLHFGNGTRLTVT.

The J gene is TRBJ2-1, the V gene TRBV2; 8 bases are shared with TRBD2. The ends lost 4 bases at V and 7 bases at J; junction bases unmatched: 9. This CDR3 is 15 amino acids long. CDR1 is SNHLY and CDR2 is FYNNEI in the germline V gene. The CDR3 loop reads CASSALTSVSNEQFF. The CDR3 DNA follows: TGTGCCAGCAGTGCCCTGACTAGCGTATCAAATGAGCAGTTCTTC.

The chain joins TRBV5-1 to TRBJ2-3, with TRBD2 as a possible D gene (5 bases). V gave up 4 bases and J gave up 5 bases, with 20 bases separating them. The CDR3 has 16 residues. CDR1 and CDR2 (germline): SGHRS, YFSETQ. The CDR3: CASSPSLKGGQDTQYF. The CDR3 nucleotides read TGCGCCAGCAGCCCCTCACTAAAGGGCGGGCAAGATACGCAGTATTTT.

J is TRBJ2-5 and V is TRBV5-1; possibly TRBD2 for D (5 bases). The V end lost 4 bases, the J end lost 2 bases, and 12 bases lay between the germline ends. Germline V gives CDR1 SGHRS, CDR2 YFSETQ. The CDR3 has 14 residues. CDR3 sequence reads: CASSKSGVQETQYF. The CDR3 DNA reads TGCGCCAGCAGCAAAAGCGGAGTTCAAGAGACCCAGTACTTC.

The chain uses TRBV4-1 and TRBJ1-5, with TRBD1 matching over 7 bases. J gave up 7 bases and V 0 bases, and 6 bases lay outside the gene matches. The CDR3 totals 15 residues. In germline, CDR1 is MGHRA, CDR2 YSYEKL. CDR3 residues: CASSQEIGGWQPQHF. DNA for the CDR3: TGCGCCAGCAGCCAAGAAATAGGGGGCTGGCAGCCCCAGCATTTT.

The CDR3 here is CASSGVVGELFF. The CDR3 nucleotides are TGTGCCAGTAGTGGAGTGGTAGGGGAGCTGTTTTTT. The V call is TRBV19, the J call TRBJ2-2; D remains unclear. The V end was cut by 5 bases, the J end by 8 bases, with 9 bases between. The V gene's germline CDR1 is LNHDA and CDR2 SQIVND (reference sequence). CDR3 length equals 12 residues.

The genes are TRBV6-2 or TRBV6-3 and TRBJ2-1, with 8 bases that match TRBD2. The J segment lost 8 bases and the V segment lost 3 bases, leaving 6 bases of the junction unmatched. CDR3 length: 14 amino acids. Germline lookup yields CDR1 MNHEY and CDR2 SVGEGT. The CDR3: CASSYVTSEDEQFF. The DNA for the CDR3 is TGTGCCAGCAGTTATGTGACTAGCGAGGATGAGCAGTTCTTC.